Shown below are 8 T cell receptor beta chains from a single sample sequenced in a study of blood T cell repertoires in COVID-19. Libraries were prepared by immunoSEQ multiplex PCR; TCRdb keeps only in-frame clonotypes and omits some of them. The repertoire holds some 300,000 clones, with around 87% as singletons. Sequencing was done on a sample of peripheral blood. These receptors originate from a man aged 70-80 years with acute or convalescent COVID-19.

CDR3 nucleotides: TGTGCCAGCAGTACCGGGACAGTCGATGGCTACACCTTC. The encoded protein is CASSTGTVDGYTF. The chain is built from TRBV28 and TRBJ1-2; 7 bases line up with TRBD1. Germline CDR1 and CDR2: MDHEN and SYDVKM. CDR3 size: 13 residues. The junction had 6 bases not matched to a gene; V was cut back by 5 bases and J by 6 bases.

The V call is TRBV9, the J call TRBJ1-1, with 10 bases aligning to TRBD1. With 4 bases clipped from V and 1 base from J, the junction kept 4 bases outside the gene matches. The CDR3 consists of 15 residues. Germline CDR1 and CDR2: SGDLS and YYNGEE. CDR3 amino acids: CASSLGQGTNTEAFF. Written as DNA, the CDR3 is TGTGCCAGCAGCCTGGGACAGGGGACGAACACTGAAGCTTTCTTT.

A remark on this clone: The junction shows a germline mismatch at one end, possibly a read error. This chain joins TRBV5-5 and TRBJ2-5, with 8 bases identical to TRBD1. The CDR3 runs to 14 residues. CDR1 and CDR2 (germline): SGHKS, YYEKEE (reference sequence). The CDR3 DNA is TGTGCCAGCAGCCTTGGCCCAGGGGGCGAATCGCCGAACTTC. Amino acids: CASSLGPGGESPNF.

CDR3 coding DNA: TGTGCCAGCAGACGGACAGGGGGGCGTAGCACCGGGGAGCTGTTTTTT. This sequence encodes CASRRTGGRSTGELFF. This rearrangement joins TRBV7-9 to TRBJ2-2; 10 positions agree with TRBD1. J gave up 4 bases and V 6 bases, and 8 bases lay outside the gene matches. The CDR3 length is 16 residues. The V gene's germline CDR1 is SEHNR and CDR2 FQNEAQ (reference sequence).

This clone was found once. V and J are TRBV6-1 and TRBJ2-1; TRBD2 aligns across 7 bases. Per the germline V gene, CDR1 is MNHNS and CDR2 is SASEGT. V was clipped by 3 bases and J by 5 bases; unmatched bases: 10. There are 16 residues in the CDR3. The CDR3 sequence is CASSDMWRAGDNEQFF. In DNA, the CDR3 is TGTGCCAGCAGTGATATGTGGCGTGCGGGGGACAATGAGCAGTTCTTC.

This chain joins TRBV6-5 and TRBJ1-5; D is perhaps TRBD1 (6 bases). With 5 bases removed from V and 3 bases from J, the gap between germline ends came to 11 bases. Germline V gene lookup returns CDR1 MNHEY and CDR2 SVGAGI. The CDR3 is 14 amino acids. This CDR3 reads CASSPGTPNQPQHF. CDR3 DNA: TGTGCCAGCAGTCCCGGGACACCCAATCAGCCCCAGCATTTT.

V gene TRBV28 combines with J gene TRBJ2-5; 14 positions match TRBD2. This CDR3 is 17 amino acids long. V gave up 4 bases and J gave up 2 bases; unmatched junction bases: 6. From germline, CDR1 is MDHEN and CDR2 SYDVKM. CDR3 DNA sequence: TGTGCCAGCAGTTCCAGACTAGCGGGAGGGTTGCAAGAGACCCAGTACTTC. As protein: CASSSRLAGGLQETQYF.

V and J are TRBV5-4 and TRBJ2-3; 14 bases map to TRBD2. This CDR3 has 17 residues. Trimming at V came to 3 bases and at J to 6 bases, leaving 9 bases not matched to a gene. Per the germline V gene, CDR1 is SGHNT and CDR2 is YYREEE (reference sequence). For the CDR3, the DNA is TGTGCCAGCAGCTCCTCAGCCGGGACTAGCGGGGGTGATACGCAGTATTTT. It translates to CASSSSAGTSGGDTQYF.